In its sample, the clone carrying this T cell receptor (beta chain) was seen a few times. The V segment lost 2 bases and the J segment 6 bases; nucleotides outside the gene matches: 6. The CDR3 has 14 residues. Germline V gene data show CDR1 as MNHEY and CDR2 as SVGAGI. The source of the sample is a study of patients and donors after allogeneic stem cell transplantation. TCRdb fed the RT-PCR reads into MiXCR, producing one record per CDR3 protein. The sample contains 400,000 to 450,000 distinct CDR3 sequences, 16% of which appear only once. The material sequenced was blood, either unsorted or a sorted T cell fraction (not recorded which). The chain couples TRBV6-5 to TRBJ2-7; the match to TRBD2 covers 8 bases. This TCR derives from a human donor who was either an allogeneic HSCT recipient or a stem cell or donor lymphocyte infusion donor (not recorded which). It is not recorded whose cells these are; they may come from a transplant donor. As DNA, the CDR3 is TGTGCCAGCAGTTACAGCGGGGGATTAAGCGAGCAGTACTTC. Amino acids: CASSYSGGLSEQYF.